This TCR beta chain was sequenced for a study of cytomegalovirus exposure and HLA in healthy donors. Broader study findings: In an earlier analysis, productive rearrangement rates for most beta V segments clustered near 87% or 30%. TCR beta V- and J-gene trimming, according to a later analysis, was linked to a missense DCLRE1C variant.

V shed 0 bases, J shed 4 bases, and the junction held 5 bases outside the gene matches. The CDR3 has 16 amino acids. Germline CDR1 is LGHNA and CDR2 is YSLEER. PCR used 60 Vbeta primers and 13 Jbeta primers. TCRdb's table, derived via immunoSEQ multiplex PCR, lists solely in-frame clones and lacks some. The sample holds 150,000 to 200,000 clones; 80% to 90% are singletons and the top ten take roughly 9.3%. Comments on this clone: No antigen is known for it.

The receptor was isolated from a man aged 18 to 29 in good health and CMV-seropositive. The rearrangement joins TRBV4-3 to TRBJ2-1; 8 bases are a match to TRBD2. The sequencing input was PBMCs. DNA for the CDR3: TGCGCCAGCAGCCAAGAAAGAGAGCGGGGGTACAATGAGCAGTTCTTC. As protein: CASSQERERGYNEQFF.